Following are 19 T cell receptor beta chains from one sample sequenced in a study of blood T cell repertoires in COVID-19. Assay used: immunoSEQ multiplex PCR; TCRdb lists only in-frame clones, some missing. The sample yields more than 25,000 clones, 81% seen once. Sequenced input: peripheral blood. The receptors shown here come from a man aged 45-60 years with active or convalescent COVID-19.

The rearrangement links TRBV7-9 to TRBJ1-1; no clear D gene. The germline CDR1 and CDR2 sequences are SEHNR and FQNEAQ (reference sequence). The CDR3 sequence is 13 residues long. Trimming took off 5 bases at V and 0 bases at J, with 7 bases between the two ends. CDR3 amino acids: CASSPRVNTEAFF. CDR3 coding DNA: TGTGCCAGCAGCCCTCGCGTGAACACTGAAGCTTTCTTT.

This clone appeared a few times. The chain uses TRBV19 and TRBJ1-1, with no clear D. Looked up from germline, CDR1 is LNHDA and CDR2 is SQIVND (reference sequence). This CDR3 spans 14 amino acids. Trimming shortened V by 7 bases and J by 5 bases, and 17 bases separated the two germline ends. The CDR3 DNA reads TGTGCCAGTACCCCTATTGGGCGTGGGACTGAAGCTTTCTTT. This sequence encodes CASTPIGRGTEAFF.

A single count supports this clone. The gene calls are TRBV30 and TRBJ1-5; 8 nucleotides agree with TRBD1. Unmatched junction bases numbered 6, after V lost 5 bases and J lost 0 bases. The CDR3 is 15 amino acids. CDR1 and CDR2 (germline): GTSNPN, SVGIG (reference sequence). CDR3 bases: TGTGCCTGGCAGGGGGCCCCCTATAGCAATCAGCCCCAGCATTTT. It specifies CAWQGAPYSNQPQHF.

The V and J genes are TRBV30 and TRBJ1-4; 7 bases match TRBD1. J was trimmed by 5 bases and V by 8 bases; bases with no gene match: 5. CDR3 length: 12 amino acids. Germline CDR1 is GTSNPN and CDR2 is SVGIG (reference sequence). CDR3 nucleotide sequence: TGTGCCGGCCAACAGGGGAATGAAAAACTGTTTTTT. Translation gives CAGQQGNEKLFF.

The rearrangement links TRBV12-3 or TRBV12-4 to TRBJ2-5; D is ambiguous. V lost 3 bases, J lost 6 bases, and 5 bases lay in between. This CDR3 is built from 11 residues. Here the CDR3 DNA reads TGTGCCAGCAGTTTTAAGCAGACCCAGTACTTC. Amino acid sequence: CASSFKQTQYF.

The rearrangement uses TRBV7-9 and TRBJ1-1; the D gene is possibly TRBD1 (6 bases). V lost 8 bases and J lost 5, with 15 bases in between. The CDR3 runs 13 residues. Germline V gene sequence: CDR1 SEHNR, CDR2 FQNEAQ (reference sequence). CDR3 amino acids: CASGSQGLTEAFF. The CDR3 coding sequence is TGTGCCAGCGGCTCGCAGGGGCTTACTGAAGCTTTCTTT. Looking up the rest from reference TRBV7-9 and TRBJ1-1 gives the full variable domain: DTGVSQNPRHKITKRGQNVTFRCDPISEHNRLYWYRQTLGQGPEFLTYFQNEAQLEKSRLLSDRFSAERPKGSFSTLEIQRTEQGDSAMYLCASGSQGLTEAFFGQGTRLTVV.

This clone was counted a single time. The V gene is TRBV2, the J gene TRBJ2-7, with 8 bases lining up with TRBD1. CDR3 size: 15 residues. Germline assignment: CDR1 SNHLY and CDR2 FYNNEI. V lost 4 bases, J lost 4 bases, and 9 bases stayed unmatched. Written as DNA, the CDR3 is TGTGCCAGCAGTGCCCTGACAGGGGTCCAGTACGAGCAGTACTTC. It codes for CASSALTGVQYEQYF. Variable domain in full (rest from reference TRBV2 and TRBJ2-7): EPEVTQTPSHQVTQMGQEVILRCVPISNHLYFYWYRQILGQKVEFLVSFYNNEISEKSEIFDDQFSVERPDGSNFTLKIRSTKLEDSAMYFCASSALTGVQYEQYFGPGTRLTVT.

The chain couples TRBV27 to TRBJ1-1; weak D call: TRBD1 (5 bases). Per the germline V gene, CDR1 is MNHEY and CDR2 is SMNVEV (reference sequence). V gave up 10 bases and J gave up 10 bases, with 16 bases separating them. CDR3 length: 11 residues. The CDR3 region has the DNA TGTGCCACCATTAAGGGGCGCAGAGCTTTCTTT. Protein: CATIKGRRAFF.

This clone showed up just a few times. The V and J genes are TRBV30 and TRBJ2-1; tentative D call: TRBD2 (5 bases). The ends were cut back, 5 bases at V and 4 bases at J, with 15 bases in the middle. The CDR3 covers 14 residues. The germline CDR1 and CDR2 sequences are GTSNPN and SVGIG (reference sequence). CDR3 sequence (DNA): TGTGCCTGGGGAGGTCCGGGAACTTACAATGAGCAGTTCTTC. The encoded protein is CAWGGPGTYNEQFF.

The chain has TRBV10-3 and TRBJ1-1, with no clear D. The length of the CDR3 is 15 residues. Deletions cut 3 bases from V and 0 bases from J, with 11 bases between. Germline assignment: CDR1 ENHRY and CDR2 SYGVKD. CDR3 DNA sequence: TGTGCCATCAGTGATCCGGAGTTTATGAACACTGAAGCTTTCTTT. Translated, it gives CAISDPEFMNTEAFF.

The CDR3 DNA sequence: TGTGCCAGCAGCCAAGATTGGCGGGGGGGAGATACGCAGTATTTT. Its protein product is CASSQDWRGGDTQYF. V gene TRBV3-1 (or the pseudogene TRBV3-2) combines with J gene TRBJ2-3, with 9 bases aligning to TRBD2. V lost 0 bases, J lost 5 bases, and 3 bases stayed unmatched. This CDR3 is built from 15 residues. CDR1 is LGHDT, CDR2 YNNKEL, per germline (reference sequence).

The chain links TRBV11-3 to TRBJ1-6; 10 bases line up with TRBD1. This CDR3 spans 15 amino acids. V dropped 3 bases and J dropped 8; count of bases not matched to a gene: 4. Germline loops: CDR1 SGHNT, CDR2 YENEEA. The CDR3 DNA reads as TGTGCCAGCAGCTTGGGAGGGACAGGGGATTCACCCCTCCACTTT. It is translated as CASSLGGTGDSPLHF.

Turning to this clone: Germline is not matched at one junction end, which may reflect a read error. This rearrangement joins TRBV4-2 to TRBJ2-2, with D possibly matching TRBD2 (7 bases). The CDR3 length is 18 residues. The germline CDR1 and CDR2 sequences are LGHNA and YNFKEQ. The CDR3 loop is CATSQDGGGGMRYGELFF. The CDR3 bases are TGTGCCACCAGCCAAGACGGGGGAGGGGGGATGAGATACGGGGAGCTGTTTTTT.

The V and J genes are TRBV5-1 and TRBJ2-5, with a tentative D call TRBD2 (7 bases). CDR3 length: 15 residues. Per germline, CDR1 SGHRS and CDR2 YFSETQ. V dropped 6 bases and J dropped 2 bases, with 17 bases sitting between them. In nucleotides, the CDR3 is TGCGCCAGCACACGGGGGGCCCGAGTACAAGAGACCCAGTACTTC. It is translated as CASTRGARVQETQYF.

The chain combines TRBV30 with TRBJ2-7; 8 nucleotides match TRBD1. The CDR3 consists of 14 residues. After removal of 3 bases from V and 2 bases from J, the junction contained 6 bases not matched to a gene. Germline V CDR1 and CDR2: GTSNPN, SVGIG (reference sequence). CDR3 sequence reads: CAWRPDRGAYEQYF. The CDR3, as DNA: TGTGCCTGGAGGCCCGACAGGGGCGCCTACGAGCAGTACTTC. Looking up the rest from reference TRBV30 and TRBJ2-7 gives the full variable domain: SQTIHQWPATLVQPVGSPLSLECTVEGTSNPNLYWYRQAAGRGLQLLFYSVGIGQISSEVPQNLSASRPQDRQFILSSKKLLLSDSGFYLCAWRPDRGAYEQYFGPGTRLTVT.

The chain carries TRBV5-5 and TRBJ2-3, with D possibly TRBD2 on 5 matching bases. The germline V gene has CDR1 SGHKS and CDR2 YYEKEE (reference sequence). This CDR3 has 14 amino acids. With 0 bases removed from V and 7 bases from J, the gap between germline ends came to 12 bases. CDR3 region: CASSLGTAGYTQYF. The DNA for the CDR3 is TGTGCCAGCAGCTTGGGTACGGCGGGCTATACGCAGTATTTT.

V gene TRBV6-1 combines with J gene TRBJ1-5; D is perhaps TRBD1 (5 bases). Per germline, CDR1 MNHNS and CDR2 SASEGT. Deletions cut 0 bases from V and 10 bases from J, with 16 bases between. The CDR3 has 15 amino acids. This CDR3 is CASSEASGQGLPQHF. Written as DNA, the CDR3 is TGTGCCAGCAGTGAAGCGTCCGGGCAGGGCTTACCCCAGCATTTT.

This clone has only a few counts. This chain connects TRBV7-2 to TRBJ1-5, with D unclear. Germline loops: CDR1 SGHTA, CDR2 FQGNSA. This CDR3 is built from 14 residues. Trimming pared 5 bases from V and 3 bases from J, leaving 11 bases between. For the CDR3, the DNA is TGTGCCAGCAGCCCCGGAGGAGTCAATCAGCCCCAGCATTTT. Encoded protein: CASSPGGVNQPQHF. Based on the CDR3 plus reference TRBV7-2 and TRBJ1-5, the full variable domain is GAGVSQSPSNKVTEKGKDVELRCDPISGHTALYWYRQSLGQGLEFLIYFQGNSAPDKSGLPSDRFSAERTGGSVSTLTIQRTQQEDSAVYLCASSPGGVNQPQHFGDGTRLSIL.

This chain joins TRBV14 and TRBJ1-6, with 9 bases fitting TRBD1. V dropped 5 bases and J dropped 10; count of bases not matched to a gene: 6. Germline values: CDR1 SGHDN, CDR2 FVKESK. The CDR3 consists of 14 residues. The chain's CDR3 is CASSRQGGRSPLHF. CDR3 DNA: TGTGCCAGCAGCAGACAGGGGGGTCGGTCACCCCTCCACTTT.